The clone carrying this T cell receptor (beta chain) has a handful of counts. Its antigen remains unidentified. This entry comes from a study of human T cells and chemical hapten exposure. From germline, CDR1 is SGHTA and CDR2 FQGNSA. The CDR3 sequence is 13 residues long. The trim removed 6 bases at V and 11 bases at J, leaving 2 bases unmatched. Each CDR3 protein gets one entry after TCRdb re-called the RACE reads with MiXCR. Of 35,000 to 40,000 distinct CDR3 sequences in the sample, approximately 12% are singletons; the top ten hold around 2%. Time point here: pre-sensitization, week 0. Documented treatment: therapeutic diphenylcyclopropenone sensitization with weekly scalp DPC. Unfractionated whole blood was the source of the extracted total RNA. Overall study results and limits: Because they had alopecia, donors may respond immunologically unlike healthy people.

The sequencing used whole blood, collected in connection with sensitization to the hapten diphenylcyclopropenone (DPC). The receptor's source is a woman aged 35 to 49 with alopecia areata. Some clones in this sample may be carry-over from other donors' samples. The V call is TRBV7-2, the J call TRBJ2-1; 15 bases match TRBD2. The CDR3 loop reads CASRGLAGGQQFF. In nucleotides, the CDR3 is TGTGCCAGCAGGGGACTAGCGGGGGGCCAGCAGTTCTTC.